These T cell receptor beta chains were read from a single sample in a study of T cells in Graves' hyperthyroidism and ophthalmopathy. TCRdb fed the multiplex PCR reads into MiXCR, producing one record per CDR3 protein. The sample lists approximately 560,000 distinct CDR3 sequences; roughly 46% were seen once. Sequencing was performed on peripheral blood or thyroid tissue (not recorded which). These receptors were taken from a woman aged 18 to 35 with Graves' hyperthyroidism. The CDR3 runs from the conserved cysteine through the conserved F or W. Fields, in order: D gene, J gene, clone size, V gene, CDR3 protein, CDR3 DNA. A D gene is named only where the DNA matches it firmly. A clone size is listed for some rows: how often the clone was seen (once, few, many), or a class if it is expanded.

D gene: .
J gene: TRBJ2-3
clone size: .
V gene: TRBV6-1
CDR3 protein: CASSDDYPTDTQYF
CDR3 DNA: TGTGCCAGCAGTGACGACTACCCCACAGATACGCAGTATTTT

D gene: .
J gene: TRBJ2-7
clone size: once
V gene: TRBV9
CDR3 protein: CASRLYEQYF
CDR3 DNA: TGCGCCAGCAGACTCTACGAGCAGTACTTC

D gene: TRBD1
J gene: TRBJ2-2
clone size: .
V gene: TRBV24-1
CDR3 protein: CATSDWTGKEATPNTGELFF
CDR3 DNA: TGTGCCACCAGTGATTGGACAGGGAAGGAAGCCACTCCGAACACCGGGGAGCTGTTTTTT

D gene: .
J gene: TRBJ1-2
clone size: .
V gene: TRBV7-2
CDR3 protein: CASGLGGSYGYTF
CDR3 DNA: TGTGCCAGCGGCTTGGGGGGAAGTTATGGCTACACCTTC

D gene: TRBD1
J gene: TRBJ2-7
clone size: few
V gene: TRBV29-1
CDR3 protein: CSVGSFPGQGEYEQYF
CDR3 DNA: TGCAGCGTTGGTTCCTTTCCGGGACAGGGAGAATACGAGCAGTACTTC

D gene: .
J gene: TRBJ1-5
clone size: few
V gene: TRBV10-2
CDR3 protein: CACYEGGGQPQHF
CDR3 DNA: TGCGCCTGTTACGAGGGGGGGGGTCAGCCCCAGCATTTT

D gene: .
J gene: TRBJ1-2
clone size: .
V gene: TRBV6-6
CDR3 protein: CASSYTVNYGYTF
CDR3 DNA: TGTGCCAGCAGTTACACGGTTAACTATGGCTACACCTTC

D gene: .
J gene: TRBJ1-1
clone size: .
V gene: TRBV20-1
CDR3 protein: CSARRRSWDTEAFF
CDR3 DNA: TGCAGTGCTAGGAGGAGGTCATGGGACACTGAAGCTTTCTTT

D gene: TRBD2
J gene: TRBJ2-5
clone size: many
V gene: TRBV7-2
CDR3 protein: CASSPQTSGETQYF
CDR3 DNA: TGTGCCAGCAGCCCACAGACTAGCGGGGAGACCCAGTACTTC

D gene: .
J gene: TRBJ2-2
clone size: .
V gene: TRBV7-3
CDR3 protein: CASSGGTANTGELFF
CDR3 DNA: TGTGCCAGCAGCGGTGGGACCGCTAACACCGGGGAGCTGTTTTTT

D gene: .
J gene: TRBJ1-2
clone size: few
V gene: TRBV7-2
CDR3 protein: CASSSLVGDGYTF
CDR3 DNA: TGTGCCAGCAGCTCTTTGGTAGGGGATGGCTACACCTTC

D gene: .
J gene: TRBJ1-5
clone size: many
V gene: TRBV7-2
CDR3 protein: CASSPWGNQPQHF
CDR3 DNA: TGTGCCAGCAGCCCGTGGGGGAATCAGCCCCAGCATTTT

D gene: .
J gene: TRBJ1-2
clone size: few
V gene: TRBV5-1
CDR3 protein: CASSLVSGTDANYGYTF
CDR3 DNA: TGCGCCAGCAGCTTGGTCTCCGGGACGGACGCTAACTATGGCTACACCTTC